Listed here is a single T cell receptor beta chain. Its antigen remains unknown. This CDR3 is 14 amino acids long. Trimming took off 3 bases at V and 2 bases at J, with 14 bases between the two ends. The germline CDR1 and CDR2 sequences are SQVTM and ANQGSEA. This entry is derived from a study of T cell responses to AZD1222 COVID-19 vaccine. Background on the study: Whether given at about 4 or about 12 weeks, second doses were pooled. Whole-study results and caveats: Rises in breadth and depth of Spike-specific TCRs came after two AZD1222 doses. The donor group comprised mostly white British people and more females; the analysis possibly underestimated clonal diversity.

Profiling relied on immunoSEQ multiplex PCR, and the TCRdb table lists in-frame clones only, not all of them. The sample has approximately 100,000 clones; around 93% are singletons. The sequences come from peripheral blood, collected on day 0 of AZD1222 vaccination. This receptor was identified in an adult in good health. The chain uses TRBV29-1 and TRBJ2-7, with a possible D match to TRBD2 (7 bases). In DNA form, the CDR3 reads TGCAGCGTTGACGGGGGGACAACAACCTACGAGCAGTACTTC. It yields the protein CSVDGGTTTYEQYF.